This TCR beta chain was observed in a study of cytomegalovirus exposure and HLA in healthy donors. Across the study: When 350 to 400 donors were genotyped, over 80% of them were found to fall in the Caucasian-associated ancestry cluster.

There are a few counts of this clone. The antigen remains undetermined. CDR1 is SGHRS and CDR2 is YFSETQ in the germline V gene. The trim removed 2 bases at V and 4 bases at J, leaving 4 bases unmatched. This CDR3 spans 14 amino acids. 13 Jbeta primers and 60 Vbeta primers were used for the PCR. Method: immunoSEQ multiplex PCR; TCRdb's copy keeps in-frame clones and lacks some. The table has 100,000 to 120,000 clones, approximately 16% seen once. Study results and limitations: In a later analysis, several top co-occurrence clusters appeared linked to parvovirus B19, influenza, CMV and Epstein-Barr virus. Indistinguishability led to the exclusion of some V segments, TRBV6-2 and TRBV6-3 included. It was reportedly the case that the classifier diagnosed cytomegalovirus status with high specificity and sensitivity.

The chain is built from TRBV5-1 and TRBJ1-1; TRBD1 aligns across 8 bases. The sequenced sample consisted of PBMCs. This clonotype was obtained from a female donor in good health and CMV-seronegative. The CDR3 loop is CASSFYTGGTEAFF. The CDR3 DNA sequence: TGCGCCAGCAGCTTTTACACAGGGGGCACTGAAGCTTTCTTT.